This T cell receptor beta chain was profiled in a study of T cell changes during pregnancy in multiple sclerosis. Produced via immunoSEQ multiplex PCR; TCRdb's table is partial and in-frame only. The table includes about 72,000 clones, roughly 91% detected once. Germline V CDR1 and CDR2: MNHNS, SASEGT. V was trimmed by 6 bases and J by 4 bases, leaving 13 bases between them. CDR3 size: 13 residues. J is TRBJ2-7 and V is TRBV6-1; TRBD1 might be the D (6 bases). The source material was peripheral blood, sampled in the third trimester of pregnancy. The receptor's source is a female donor in good health, enrolled as a control in a pregnancy study. The DNA for the CDR3 is TGTGCCAGCAGGGGGGCAGGGATATACGAGCAGTACTTC. Translating gives CASRGAGIYEQYF.